This TCR beta chain is from a study of vaccination effects on CD4 cells after COVID-19. Study background: Sequencing followed a ViraFEST assay step that expanded antigen-specific CD4+ T cells with viral peptide pools.

Following an approximately 11-day culture, CD4+ T cells were purified. Two doses of BNT162b2 or mRNA-1273 vaccine were administered to participants. Negative nucleocapsid antibody tests before and after vaccination confirmed no previous SARS-CoV-2 infection. Days 3 and 7 were when half the medium was replaced with IL-2 medium. The CDR3 is made up of 15 amino acids. Trimming pared 2 bases from V and 1 base from J, leaving 11 bases between. The germline V gene encodes CDR1 LGHNT and CDR2 FRNRAP. This clone was seen just once. The antigen remains unidentified. Sequencing used immunoSEQ multiplex PCR; TCRdb keeps in-frame clones, though not all of them. The top ten hold 2.4% of the sample, which has fewer than 75,000 clones, around 85% seen once.

J is TRBJ1-1 and V is TRBV12-5, with D tentatively TRBD1 (5 bases). The TCR comes from a human donor who received a COVID-19 vaccine. The specimen comprised CD4+ T cells from PBMCs cultured without peptide, sampled after COVID-19 vaccination. The CDR3 sequence: CASGLNTGGNTEAFF. The DNA of the CDR3 is TGTGCTAGTGGTTTGAATACAGGAGGGAACACTGAAGCTTTCTTT. The full variable domain, rest sourced from reference TRBV12-5 and TRBJ1-1, is DARVTQTPRHKVTEMGQEVTMRCQPILGHNTVFWYRQTMMQGLELLAYFRNRAPLDDSGMPKDRFSAEMPDATLATLKIQPSEPRDSAVYFCASGLNTGGNTEAFFGQGTRLTVV.